These 31 T cell receptor beta chains originate from one sample sequenced in a study of post-analysis software for immune sequencing data. The authors incorporated unique molecular identifiers into the TCR beta cDNA libraries. TCRdb reprocessed the PCR reads via MiXCR and lists one record per CDR3 protein. Of over 150,000 distinct CDR3 sequences listed, 36% are singletons. Sequenced here: blood, sampled after autologous hematopoietic stem cell transplantation. These receptors were taken from a girl aged 5 to 17 with multiple sclerosis.

Regarding this clonotype: One base away lies a much larger clone, so this may be a sequencing read error. The CDR3 nucleotides are TGCGCCAGCAGCTACAATGACAGGGCGGACATATACGAGCAGTACTTC. This sequence encodes CASSYNDRADIYEQYF. The rearrangement joins TRBV5-1 to TRBJ2-5; TRBD1 matches at 7 bases. TRBJ2-7 matches the DNA end more closely, so the J call is doubtful. The germline V gene has CDR1 SGHRS and CDR2 YFSETQ. The CDR3 is made up of 16 amino acids.

V usage is TRBV20-1 and J usage is TRBJ1-6; possible D gene TRBD1, 5 bases. The CDR3 is made up of 17 amino acids. Deletions cut 5 bases from V and 4 bases from J, with 21 bases between. Germline CDR1 reads DFQATT; CDR2 reads SNEGSKA (reference sequence). The chain's CDR3 is CSAGPNRDGDYNSPLHF. The CDR3 region has the DNA TGCAGTGCTGGACCTAACCGGGACGGAGATTATAATTCACCCCTCCACTTT.

The CDR3 DNA reads as TGTGCCAGCAGTTTAGCCCAACTAGCGGGAGGTCTGTACCAAGAGACCCAGTACTTC. As protein: CASSLAQLAGGLYQETQYF. The V gene is TRBV28, the J gene TRBJ2-5, with 12 bases fitting TRBD2. V gave up 2 bases and J gave up 0 bases; unmatched junction bases: 10. Per germline, CDR1 MDHEN and CDR2 SYDVKM. This CDR3 is 19 amino acids long.

Concerning this clonotype: Being one base from a much bigger clone, this may be a read error. The chain carries TRBV27 and TRBJ1-5; D is perhaps TRBD1 (5 bases). Germline loops: CDR1 MNHEY, CDR2 SMNVEV (reference sequence). This CDR3 is 13 amino acids long. Trimming cost V 4 bases and J 8 bases, with 12 bases left between them. For the CDR3, the DNA is TGTGCCAGCAGTTACGGCCCGGGGGAGCCCCAGCATTTT. Its translation is CASSYGPGEPQHF.

This clonotype was observed at least ten times. The chain recombines TRBV20-1 with TRBJ2-5, with TRBD2 matching 10 bases. Trimming took 0 bases from V and 4 from J; bases not matched to a gene: 11. Germline loops: CDR1 DFQATT, CDR2 SNEGSKA (reference sequence). The CDR3 spans 17 residues. This CDR3 reads CSARDLTSGTIRETQYF. Written as DNA, the CDR3 is TGCAGTGCTAGAGATTTAACTAGCGGGACGATTCGAGAGACCCAGTACTTC.

A few counts support this clonotype. The CDR3 spells CASSVAGEGGGYTF. CDR3 coding DNA: TGTGCCAGCAGCGTGGCAGGCGAAGGAGGGGGCTACACCTTC. J is TRBJ1-2 and V is TRBV16; D remains ambiguous. The CDR3 spans 14 residues. The V gene's germline CDR1 is KGHSY and CDR2 FQNENV. The ends were cut back, 5 bases at V and 8 bases at J, with 18 bases in the middle.

Many counts were recorded for this clonotype. The chain has TRBV7-9 and TRBJ1-2, with 7 bases fitting TRBD1. This CDR3 region has 14 residues. V lost 5 bases and J lost 5; bases outside the gene matches: 8. CDR1 and CDR2 (germline): SEHNR, FQNEAQ (reference sequence). CDR3 sequence: CASSPGQEGYGYTF. Written as DNA, the CDR3 is TGTGCCAGCAGCCCCGGACAGGAAGGGTATGGCTACACCTTC.

The chain joins TRBV11-2 to TRBJ2-7; no clear D. V lost 1 base, J lost 6 bases, and 10 bases lay in between. Per the germline V gene, CDR1 is SGHAT and CDR2 is FQNNGV. There are 13 residues in the CDR3. The DNA of the CDR3 is TGTGCCAGCAGCTTAGCGGGTCGTTTCGAGCAGTACTTC. Protein sequence: CASSLAGRFEQYF.

J is TRBJ1-5 and V is TRBV12-3 or TRBV12-4; 7 positions agree with TRBD1. The junction had 3 bases not matched to a gene; V was cut back by 3 bases and J by 4 bases. The CDR3 is 14 amino acids. This chain's CDR3 is CASSLDRPNQPQHF. For the CDR3, the DNA is TGTGCCAGCAGTTTGGACAGGCCGAATCAGCCCCAGCATTTT.

This clonotype was seen more than once but under ten times. This chain uses TRBV6-1 with TRBJ2-3; 8 nucleotides line up with TRBD2. The CDR3 spans 17 residues. Germline CDR1 MNHNS, CDR2 SASEGT. The trim removed 1 base at V and 5 bases at J, leaving 11 bases unmatched. In nucleotides, the CDR3 is TGTGCCAGCAGTGAAGTGTTAGCGGGATCCCCGGGAGATACGCAGTATTTT. Its protein product is CASSEVLAGSPGDTQYF.

The rearrangement links TRBV20-1 to TRBJ2-1, with D possibly being TRBD2 (6 bases). Germline lookup yields CDR1 DFQATT and CDR2 SNEGSKA (reference sequence). The CDR3 extends over 14 amino acids. V was pared by 3 bases and J by 4 bases, with 13 bases between. CDR3 DNA: TGCAGTGCTAGTCCCGGGACTCAGTACAATGAGCAGTTCTTC. Its translation: CSASPGTQYNEQFF.

This chain connects TRBV7-2 to TRBJ1-5; D may be TRBD1 (5 bases). V was shortened by 5 bases and J by 3 bases, with 17 bases between the two germline ends. Germline values: CDR1 SGHTA, CDR2 FQGNSA. The CDR3 is 16 residues long. This CDR3 reads CASSLTSGQFNQPQHF. DNA for the CDR3: TGTGCCAGCAGCCTAACCTCGGGGCAGTTCAATCAGCCCCAGCATTTT.

This clonotype turned up a few times. One junction end disagrees with the germline gene, perhaps due to a read error. The rearrangement joins TRBV27 to TRBJ2-5; TRBD1 might be the D (6 bases). TRBJ2-7 explains the end of the DNA better; the J call may be wrong. The CDR3 runs to 15 residues. Germline CDR1 reads MNHEY; CDR2 reads SMNVEV (reference sequence). The CDR3 spells CASSLSWQGKHEQYF. The CDR3 DNA reads TGTGCCAGCAGTCTATCGTGGCAGGGGAAGCACGAGCAGTACTTC.

In this sample, this clonotype turned up once. V usage is TRBV7-8 and J usage is TRBJ2-1; D is unresolved. Trimming pared 1 base from V and 5 bases from J, leaving 6 bases between. The CDR3 is 13 residues long. Germline CDR1 and CDR2: SGHVS and FQNEAQ. The CDR3 DNA follows: TGTGCCAGCAGCTTAGATGCCGACAATGAGCAGTTCTTC. This sequence encodes CASSLDADNEQFF.

This clonotype has a count of ten or more. The rearrangement links TRBV5-1 to TRBJ2-1; 9 bases line up with TRBD2. The germline CDR1 and CDR2 sequences are SGHRS and YFSETQ. The V segment lost 5 bases and the J segment 7 bases; nucleotides outside the gene matches: 10. The CDR3 covers 15 residues. The DNA for the CDR3 is TGCGCCAGCAGTCGTGACGCTAGCGGGGTAAATGAGCAGTTCTTC. Its translation is CASSRDASGVNEQFF. Full variable domain (missing parts from reference TRBV5-1 and TRBJ2-1): KAGVTQTPRYLIKTRGQQVTLSCSPISGHRSVSWYQQTPGQGLQFLFEYFSETQRNKGNFPGRFSGRQFSNSRSEMNVSTLELGDSALYLCASSRDASGVNEQFFGPGTRLTVL.

This clonotype was seen a single time. The chain recombines TRBV15 with TRBJ2-2; the D gene is possibly TRBD1 (6 bases). Trimming cost V 2 bases and J 4 bases, with 14 bases left between them. The CDR3 loop spans 16 amino acids. The germline V gene has CDR1 LNHNV and CDR2 YYDKDF (reference sequence). CDR3 coding DNA: TGTGCCACCAGCAGAATGGCAGGGGTTAGCACCGGGGAGCTGTTTTTT. Its protein is CATSRMAGVSTGELFF.

This clonotype was recorded a few times. The chain employs TRBV20-1 and TRBJ2-7; D not certain. The germline V gene has CDR1 DFQATT and CDR2 SNEGSKA (reference sequence). The CDR3 sequence is 13 residues long. Trimming stripped 3 bases from V and 3 bases from J, with 12 bases between. This chain's CDR3 is CSARRPSYYEQYF. Written as DNA, the CDR3 is TGCAGTGCTAGGCGTCCTAGTTACTACGAGCAGTACTTC.

The chain employs TRBV12-3 or TRBV12-4 and TRBJ2-7; the D gene is possibly TRBD2 (7 bases). The CDR3 has 14 residues. V was trimmed by 7 bases and J by 1 base, leaving 14 bases between them. CDR3 sequence reads: CASTRGSGSYEQYF. The DNA of the CDR3 is TGTGCCAGCACCAGGGGTAGCGGGTCCTACGAGCAGTACTTC.

The DNA for the CDR3 is TGTGCCAGCAGCTTAAAATCACTCAGCACAGATACGCAGTATTTT. Its protein is CASSLKSLSTDTQYF. The chain joins TRBV7-3 to TRBJ2-3; no clear D gene. This CDR3 has 15 amino acids. Germline CDR1 is SGHTA and CDR2 is FQGTGA. Between the trimmed V and J ends, which lost 1 base and 0 bases, there was a span of 8 bases.

This sequence joins TRBV7-2 and TRBJ2-3; no definite D call. V lost 7 bases to trimming and J lost 1 base, with 6 bases between them. Germline-derived CDR1 and CDR2 are SGHTA and FQGNSA. CDR3 length: 12 residues. CDR3 protein: CASKSGTDTQYF. The CDR3 DNA reads TGTGCCAGCAAGTCGGGCACAGATACGCAGTATTTT.

This clonotype has more than one count but fewer than ten. This chain uses TRBV20-1 with TRBJ1-2; 7 bases are a match to TRBD1. V lost 2 bases to trimming and J lost 4 bases; unmatched junction nucleotides: 4. Germline V gene lookup returns CDR1 DFQATT and CDR2 SNEGSKA (reference sequence). The CDR3 runs 13 residues. The CDR3: CSARTGAGYGYTF. DNA for the CDR3: TGCAGTGCTAGAACAGGGGCGGGCTATGGCTACACCTTC.

The V and J genes are TRBV7-2 and TRBJ2-5; 13 nucleotides line up with TRBD2. Germline loops: CDR1 SGHTA, CDR2 FQGNSA. V gave up 4 bases and J gave up 11 bases; unmatched junction bases: 10. CDR3 size: 15 residues. CDR3 in amino acids: CASSSGLAGVWEQYF. The DNA for the CDR3 is TGTGCCAGCAGCTCTGGACTAGCGGGAGTGTGGGAGCAGTACTTC.

The gene calls are TRBV27 and TRBJ1-2; 9 bases agree with TRBD1. CDR1 is MNHEY, CDR2 SMNVEV, per germline (reference sequence). Trimming removed 3 bases from V and 7 bases from J; junction bases left unmatched: 3. CDR3 length: 13 residues. The CDR3 DNA reads TGTGCCAGCAGTTTTAACAGGGGGCTTGGCTACACCTTC. Protein product: CASSFNRGLGYTF.

This clonotype was counted a few times. This chain links TRBV20-1 with TRBJ1-1; perhaps TRBD1 as D (6 bases). Germline values: CDR1 DFQATT, CDR2 SNEGSKA (reference sequence). V was clipped by 1 base and J by 1 base, with 13 bases between them. The CDR3 sequence is 15 residues long. The DNA for the CDR3 is TGCAGTGCTAGAGCACTAACAGGGCCGAACACTGAAGCTTTCTTT. Its translation is CSARALTGPNTEAFF.

The table lists this clonotype with many counts. The CDR3, as DNA: TGCAGTGCTAGAGAGGGCGGGAGGGCAGAGACCCAGTACTTC. It encodes CSAREGGRAETQYF. The genes are TRBV20-1 and TRBJ2-5; 9 bases are shared with TRBD2. J gave up 4 bases and V 0 bases, and 3 bases lay outside the gene matches. Germline CDR1 and CDR2: DFQATT and SNEGSKA (reference sequence). The CDR3 sequence is 14 residues long.

There are a few counts of this clonotype. The V and J genes are TRBV7-8 and TRBJ2-3; D possibly corresponds to TRBD1 (5 bases). The V and J ends lost 4 bases and 5 bases respectively, with 19 bases between them. CDR3 size: 16 residues. Per the germline V gene, CDR1 is SGHVS and CDR2 is FQNEAQ. CDR3 sequence reads: CASSSRPQGTKDTQYF. The CDR3 DNA reads TGTGCCAGCAGCTCCCGGCCCCAGGGCACAAAAGATACGCAGTATTTT.

The sample holds a few counts of this clonotype. The chain is built from TRBV4-3 and TRBJ2-7; D uncertain. Trimming removed 0 bases from V and 3 bases from J, with 12 bases in between. The germline gives CDR1 LGHNA, CDR2 YSLEER. The CDR3 totals 15 residues. This CDR3 reads CASSQDLVWDYEQYF. For the CDR3, the DNA is TGCGCCAGCAGCCAAGATTTGGTTTGGGACTACGAGCAGTACTTC.

The V and J genes are TRBV5-1 and TRBJ2-7; 10 bases align to TRBD1. Germline V gives CDR1 SGHRS, CDR2 YFSETQ. CDR3 length: 15 amino acids. Trimming at V came to 1 base and at J to 5 bases, leaving 6 bases not matched to a gene. CDR3: CASSLTGQGSHEQYF. In nucleotides, the CDR3 is TGCGCCAGCAGCTTGACGGGACAGGGGTCCCACGAGCAGTACTTC.

The chain couples TRBV15 to TRBJ2-7; TRBD1 might be the D (5 bases). CDR3 length: 16 amino acids. Trimming stripped 0 bases from V and 7 bases from J, with 19 bases between. The germline gives CDR1 LNHNV, CDR2 YYDKDF (reference sequence). The CDR3 loop is CATSRESAGKSAEQYF. The CDR3 DNA follows: TGTGCCACCAGCAGAGAATCGGCAGGGAAGTCGGCGGAGCAGTACTTC.

Remarks on this clonotype: Mismatch with germline at one junction end may stem from a read error. The chain employs TRBV14 and TRBJ2-2; 10 bases align to TRBD2. The CDR3 runs 18 residues. Germline CDR1 and CDR2: SGHDN and FVKESK. CDR3 bases: TGTGCCAGCTGCCAAGATCGGAGGACTAGCGGGAACACCGGGGAGCTGTTTTTT. Protein sequence: CASCQDRRTSGNTGELFF.

This clonotype was recorded once. The rearrangement joins TRBV3-1 to TRBJ2-1, with 7 positions matching TRBD2. Trimming cost V 1 base and J 3 bases; bases outside gene matches: 6. There are 16 residues in the CDR3. Germline V gene lookup returns CDR1 LGHDT and CDR2 YNNKEL (reference sequence). The CDR3 loop is CASSQGYGLVYNEQFF. CDR3 coding DNA: TGTGCCAGCAGCCAAGGATATGGACTAGTCTACAATGAGCAGTTCTTC.